This T cell receptor beta chain came from a study of human T cells and chemical hapten exposure. Attachment of unique molecular identifiers to individual cDNA molecules was performed in the library. Each CDR3 protein is one row after TCRdb ran MiXCR on the RACE reads. Among approximately 110,000 distinct CDR3 sequences listed, 34% were seen once. The sample's time point: patch test 3, about 24 weeks after DPC sensitization. Documented treatment: therapeutic diphenylcyclopropenone sensitization with weekly scalp DPC. This TCR derives from a man aged 35 to 55 with alopecia areata. Some clones in this sample may be carry-over from other donors' samples. Sequenced here: whole blood, sampled in connection with sensitization to the hapten diphenylcyclopropenone (DPC).

The CDR3 nucleotides read TGTGCCAGCAGTCCGGGACAGGCGTACACCATATATTTT. Protein sequence: CASSPGQAYTIYF. The rearrangement links TRBV12-3 or TRBV12-4 to TRBJ1-3, with 8 bases that match TRBD1. The CDR3 consists of 13 residues. V dropped 5 bases and J dropped 8; count of bases not matched to a gene: 5.